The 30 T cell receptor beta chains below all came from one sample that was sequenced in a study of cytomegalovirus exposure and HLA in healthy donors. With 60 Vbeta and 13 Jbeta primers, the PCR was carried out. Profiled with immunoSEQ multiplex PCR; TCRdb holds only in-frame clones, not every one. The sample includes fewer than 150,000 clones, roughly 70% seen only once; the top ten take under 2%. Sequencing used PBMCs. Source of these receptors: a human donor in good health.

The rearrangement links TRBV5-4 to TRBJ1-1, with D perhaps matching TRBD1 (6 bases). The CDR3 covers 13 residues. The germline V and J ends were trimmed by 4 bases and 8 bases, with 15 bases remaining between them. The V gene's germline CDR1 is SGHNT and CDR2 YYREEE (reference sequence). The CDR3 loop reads CASSADSPGEAFF. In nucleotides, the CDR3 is TGTGCCAGCAGCGCGGACAGCCCGGGGGAAGCTTTCTTT. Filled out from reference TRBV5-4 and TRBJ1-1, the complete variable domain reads ETGVTQSPTHLIKTRGQQVTLRCSSQSGHNTVSWYQQALGQGPQFIFQYYREEENGRGNFPPRFSGLQFPNYSSELNVNALELDDSALYLCASSADSPGEAFFGQGTRLTVV.

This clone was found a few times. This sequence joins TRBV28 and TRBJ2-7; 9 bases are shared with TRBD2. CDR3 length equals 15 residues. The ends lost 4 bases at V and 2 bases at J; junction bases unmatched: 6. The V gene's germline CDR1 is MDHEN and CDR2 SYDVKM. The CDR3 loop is CASSSTSGLTYEQYF. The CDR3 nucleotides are TGTGCCAGCAGTTCCACTAGCGGGCTAACCTACGAGCAGTACTTC.

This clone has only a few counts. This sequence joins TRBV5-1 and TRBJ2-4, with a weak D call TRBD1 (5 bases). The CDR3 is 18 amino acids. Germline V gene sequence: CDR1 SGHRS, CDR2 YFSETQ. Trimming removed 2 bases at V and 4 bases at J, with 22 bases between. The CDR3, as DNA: TGCGCCAGCAGCTTAGAGAGTGGGGCAAGCACGATTAAAAACATTCAGTACTTC. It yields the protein CASSLESGASTIKNIQYF.

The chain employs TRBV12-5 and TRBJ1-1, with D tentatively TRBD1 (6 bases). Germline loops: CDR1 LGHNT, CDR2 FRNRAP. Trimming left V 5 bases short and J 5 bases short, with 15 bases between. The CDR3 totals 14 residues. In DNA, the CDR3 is TGTGCTAGTGGTACCGAAAAAAGGGGGACTGAAGCTTTCTTT. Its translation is CASGTEKRGTEAFF.

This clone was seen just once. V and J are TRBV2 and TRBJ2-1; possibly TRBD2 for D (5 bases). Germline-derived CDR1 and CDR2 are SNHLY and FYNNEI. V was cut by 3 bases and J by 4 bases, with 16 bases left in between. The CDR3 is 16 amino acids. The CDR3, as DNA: TGTGCCAGCAGTGAGCCTTTTGCGGAGGATTACAATGAGCAGTTCTTC. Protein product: CASSEPFAEDYNEQFF. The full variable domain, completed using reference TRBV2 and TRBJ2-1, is EPEVTQTPSHQVTQMGQEVILRCVPISNHLYFYWYRQILGQKVEFLVSFYNNEISEKSEIFDDQFSVERPDGSNFTLKIRSTKLEDSAMYFCASSEPFAEDYNEQFFGPGTRLTVL.

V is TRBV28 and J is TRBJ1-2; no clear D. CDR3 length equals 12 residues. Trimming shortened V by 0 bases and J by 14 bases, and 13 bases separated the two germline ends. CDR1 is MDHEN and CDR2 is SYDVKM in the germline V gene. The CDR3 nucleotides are TGTGCCAGCAGTTTATGGGGCCAGACGAAGACCTTC. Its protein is CASSLWGQTKTF.

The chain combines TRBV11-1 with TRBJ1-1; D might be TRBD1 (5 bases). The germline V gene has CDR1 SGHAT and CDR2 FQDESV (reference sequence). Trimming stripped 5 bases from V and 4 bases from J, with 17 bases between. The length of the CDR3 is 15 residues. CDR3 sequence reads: CASSPGWGWSTEAFF. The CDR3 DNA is TGTGCCAGCAGCCCCGGTTGGGGCTGGAGCACTGAAGCTTTCTTT. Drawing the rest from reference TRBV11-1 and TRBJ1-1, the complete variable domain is EAEVAQSPRYKITEKSQAVAFWCDPISGHATLYWYRQILGQGPELLVQFQDESVVDDSQLPKDRFSAERLKGVDSTLKIQPAELGDSAMYLCASSPGWGWSTEAFFGQGTRLTVV.

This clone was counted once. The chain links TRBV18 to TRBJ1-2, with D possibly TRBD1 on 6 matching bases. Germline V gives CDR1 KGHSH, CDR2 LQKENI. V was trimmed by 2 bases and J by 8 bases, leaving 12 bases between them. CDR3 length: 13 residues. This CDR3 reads CASSPINREGYTF. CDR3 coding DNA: TGTGCCAGCTCACCAATCAACAGGGAGGGCTACACCTTC.

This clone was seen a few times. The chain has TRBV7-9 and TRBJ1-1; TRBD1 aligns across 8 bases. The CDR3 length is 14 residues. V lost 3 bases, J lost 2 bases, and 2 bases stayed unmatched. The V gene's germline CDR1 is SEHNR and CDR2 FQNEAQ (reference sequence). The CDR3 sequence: CASSFGTGNTEAFF. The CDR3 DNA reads TGTGCCAGCAGCTTTGGGACAGGAAACACTGAAGCTTTCTTT.

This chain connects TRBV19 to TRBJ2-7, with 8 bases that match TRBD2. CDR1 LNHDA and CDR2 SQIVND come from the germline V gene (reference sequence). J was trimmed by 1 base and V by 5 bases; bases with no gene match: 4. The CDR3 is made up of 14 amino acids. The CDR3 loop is CASSWSSGSYEQYF. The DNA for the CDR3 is TGTGCCAGTAGTTGGTCTAGCGGGTCCTACGAGCAGTACTTC.

The DNA of the CDR3 is TGTGCCAGTAGTCCGACAGGGTTTACTGAAGCTTTCTTT. Encoded protein: CASSPTGFTEAFF. The V call is TRBV19, the J call TRBJ1-1; 7 bases fit TRBD1. The CDR3 is made up of 13 amino acids. Losses at the gene ends were 5 bases for V and 5 bases for J; bases not matched to a gene: 5. The germline V gene encodes CDR1 LNHDA and CDR2 SQIVND (reference sequence).

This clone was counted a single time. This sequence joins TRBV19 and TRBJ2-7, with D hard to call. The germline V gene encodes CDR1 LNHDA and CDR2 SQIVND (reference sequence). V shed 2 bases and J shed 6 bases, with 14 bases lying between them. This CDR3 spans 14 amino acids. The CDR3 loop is CASSITPGLLEQYF. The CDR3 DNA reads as TGTGCCAGTAGTATAACCCCAGGATTGCTCGAGCAGTACTTC. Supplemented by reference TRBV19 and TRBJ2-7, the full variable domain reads DGGITQSPKYLFRKEGQNVTLSCEQNLNHDAMYWYRQDPGQGLRLIYYSQIVNDFQKGDIAEGYSVSREKKESFPLTVTSAQKNPTAFYLCASSITPGLLEQYFGPGTRLTVT.

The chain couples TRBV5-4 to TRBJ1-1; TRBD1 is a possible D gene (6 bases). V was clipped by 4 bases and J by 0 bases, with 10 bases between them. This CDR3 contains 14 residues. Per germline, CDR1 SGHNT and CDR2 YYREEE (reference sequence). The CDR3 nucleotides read TGTGCCAGCAGCCCACAGGGAATGAACACTGAAGCTTTCTTT. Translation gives CASSPQGMNTEAFF.

CDR3 protein: CASNNWDLAVNTGELFF. The CDR3 DNA is TGTGCCAGTAATAATTGGGACCTAGCGGTGAACACCGGGGAGCTGTTTTTT. The rearrangement links TRBV19 to TRBJ2-2; 7 positions match TRBD2. The germline gives CDR1 LNHDA, CDR2 SQIVND (reference sequence). With V trimmed by 7 bases and J by 1 base, 12 bases remained unmatched. The length of the CDR3 is 17 residues.

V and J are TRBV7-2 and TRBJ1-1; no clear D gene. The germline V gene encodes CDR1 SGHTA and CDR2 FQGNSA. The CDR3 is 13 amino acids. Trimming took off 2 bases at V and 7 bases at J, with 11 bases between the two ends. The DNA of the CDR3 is TGTGCCAGCAGCTTAAGAGGGCCGGGTGAAGCTTTCTTT. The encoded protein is CASSLRGPGEAFF.

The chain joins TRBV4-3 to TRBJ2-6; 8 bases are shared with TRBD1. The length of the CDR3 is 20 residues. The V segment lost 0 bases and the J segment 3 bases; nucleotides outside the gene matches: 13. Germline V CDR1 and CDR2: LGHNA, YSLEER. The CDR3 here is CASSQDLVGQGSYGANVLTF. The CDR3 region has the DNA TGCGCCAGCAGCCAAGATTTAGTCGGACAGGGTAGTTATGGGGCCAACGTCCTGACTTTC.

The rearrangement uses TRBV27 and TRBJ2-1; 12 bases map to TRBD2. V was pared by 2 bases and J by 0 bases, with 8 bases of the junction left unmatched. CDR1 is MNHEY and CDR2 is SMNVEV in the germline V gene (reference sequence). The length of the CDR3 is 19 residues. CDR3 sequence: CASSLVGLAGGSSYNEQFF. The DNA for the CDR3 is TGTGCCAGCAGTTTAGTGGGACTAGCGGGTGGGAGCTCCTACAATGAGCAGTTCTTC.

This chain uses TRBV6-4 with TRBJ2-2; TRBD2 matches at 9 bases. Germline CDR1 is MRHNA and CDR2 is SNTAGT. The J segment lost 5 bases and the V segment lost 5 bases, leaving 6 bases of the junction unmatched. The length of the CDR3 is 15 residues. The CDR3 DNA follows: TGTGCCAGCAGTCCTAGAGCGGGAGGAACCGGGGAGCTGTTTTTT. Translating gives CASSPRAGGTGELFF.

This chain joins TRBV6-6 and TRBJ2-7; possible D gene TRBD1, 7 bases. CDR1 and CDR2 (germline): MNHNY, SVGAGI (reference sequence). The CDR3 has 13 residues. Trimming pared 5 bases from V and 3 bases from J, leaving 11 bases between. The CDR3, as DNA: TGTGCCAGCAGTCAGGGGGACTTCTACGAGCAGTACTTC. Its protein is CASSQGDFYEQYF.

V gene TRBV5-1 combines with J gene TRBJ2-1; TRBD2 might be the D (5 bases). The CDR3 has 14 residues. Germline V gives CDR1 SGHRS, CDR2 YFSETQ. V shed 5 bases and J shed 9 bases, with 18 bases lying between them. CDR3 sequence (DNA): TGCGCCAGCAGGTACTTATCGGCTAGCAGTGAGCAGTTCTTC. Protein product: CASRYLSASSEQFF.

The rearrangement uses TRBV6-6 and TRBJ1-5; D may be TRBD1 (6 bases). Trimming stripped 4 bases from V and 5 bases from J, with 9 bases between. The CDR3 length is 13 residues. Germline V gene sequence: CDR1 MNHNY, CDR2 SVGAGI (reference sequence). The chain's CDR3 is CASSSEGDQPQHF. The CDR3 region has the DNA TGTGCCAGCAGTTCCGAGGGGGATCAGCCCCAGCATTTT.

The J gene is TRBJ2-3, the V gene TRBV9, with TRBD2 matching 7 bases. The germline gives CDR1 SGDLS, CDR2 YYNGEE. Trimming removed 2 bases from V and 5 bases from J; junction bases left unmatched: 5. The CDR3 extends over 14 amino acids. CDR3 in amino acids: CASSVGTIRDTQYF. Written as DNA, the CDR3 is TGTGCCAGCAGCGTTGGGACTATCAGAGATACGCAGTATTTT.

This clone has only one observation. CDR3 nucleotide sequence: TGTGCCAGAAGCTTCTCAGGGGGCAGGGGCACTGAAGCTTTCTTT. It translates to CARSFSGGRGTEAFF. The rearrangement joins TRBV9 to TRBJ1-1; 8 bases match TRBD1. The CDR3 spans 15 residues. The germline gives CDR1 SGDLS, CDR2 YYNGEE. Losses at the gene ends were 8 bases for V and 4 bases for J; bases not matched to a gene: 13.

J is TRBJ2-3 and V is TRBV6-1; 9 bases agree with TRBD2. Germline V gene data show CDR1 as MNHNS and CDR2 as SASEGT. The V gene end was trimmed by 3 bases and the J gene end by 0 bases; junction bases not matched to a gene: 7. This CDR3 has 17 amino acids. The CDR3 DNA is TGTGCCAGCAGTGAGGCGGGAGGGCCCACTAGCACAGATACGCAGTATTTT. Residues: CASSEAGGPTSTDTQYF.

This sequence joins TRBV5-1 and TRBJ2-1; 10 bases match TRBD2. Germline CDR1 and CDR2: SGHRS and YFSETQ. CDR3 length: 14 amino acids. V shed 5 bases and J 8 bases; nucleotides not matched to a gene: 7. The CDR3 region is CASSFSSGRDEQFF. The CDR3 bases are TGCGCCAGCAGTTTCTCTAGCGGGAGAGATGAGCAGTTCTTC.

The CDR3: CASSFGGVGPDEQYF. CDR3 in DNA: TGTGCCAGCAGCTTTGGCGGGGTAGGGCCGGACGAGCAGTACTTC. The rearrangement links TRBV5-8 to TRBJ2-7, with a weak D call TRBD2 (6 bases). The germline V gene has CDR1 SGHTS and CDR2 YDEGEE. This CDR3 has 15 amino acids. Trimming stripped 2 bases from V and 5 bases from J, with 17 bases between.

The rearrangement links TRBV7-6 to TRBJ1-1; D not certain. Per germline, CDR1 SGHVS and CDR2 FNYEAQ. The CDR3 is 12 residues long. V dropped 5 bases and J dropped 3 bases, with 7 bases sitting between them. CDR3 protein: CASSPPDTEAFF. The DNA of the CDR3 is TGTGCCAGCAGCCCCCCTGACACTGAAGCTTTCTTT.

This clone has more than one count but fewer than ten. The CDR3 DNA reads as TGCGCCAGCAGCCAAGTGACGGGGGCCTACGAGCAGTACTTC. Protein: CASSQVTGAYEQYF. The chain joins TRBV4-1 to TRBJ2-7; perhaps TRBD2 as D (6 bases). In germline, CDR1 is MGHRA, CDR2 YSYEKL. The CDR3 runs to 14 residues. Trimming took off 1 base at V and 2 bases at J, with 9 bases between the two ends.

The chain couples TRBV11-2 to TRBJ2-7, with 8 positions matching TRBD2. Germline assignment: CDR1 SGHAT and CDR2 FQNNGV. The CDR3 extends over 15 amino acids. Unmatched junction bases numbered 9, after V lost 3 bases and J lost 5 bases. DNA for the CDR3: TGTGCCAGCAGCTTGGGGGCGGGAGGTCTTAACGAGCAGTACTTC. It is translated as CASSLGAGGLNEQYF.

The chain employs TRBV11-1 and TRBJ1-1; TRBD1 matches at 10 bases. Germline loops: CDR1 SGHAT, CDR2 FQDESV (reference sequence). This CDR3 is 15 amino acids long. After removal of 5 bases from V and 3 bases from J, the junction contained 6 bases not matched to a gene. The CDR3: CASSKRQGAHTEAFF. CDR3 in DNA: TGTGCCAGCAGCAAGAGACAGGGGGCGCACACTGAAGCTTTCTTT.